A single sample is the source of the 21 T cell receptor beta chains below, sequenced in a study of blood T cell repertoires in COVID-19. Sequencing used immunoSEQ multiplex PCR; TCRdb keeps in-frame clones, though not all of them. The sample has some 250,000 clones, more than 75% seen once. The sample comprised peripheral blood. Receptor source: a woman aged 35 to 49 who had recovered from COVID-19.

The rearrangement links TRBV7-9 to TRBJ2-5, with 8 bases aligning to TRBD2. CDR1 and CDR2 from the germline V gene are SEHNR and FQNEAQ (reference sequence). CDR3 size: 13 residues. With 5 bases clipped from V and 7 bases from J, the junction kept 6 bases outside the gene matches. In DNA, the CDR3 is TGTGCCAGCAGCCCGGGGGGGATTGGGACCCAGTACTTC. Protein: CASSPGGIGTQYF.

This sequence joins TRBV24-1 and TRBJ2-3, with TRBD1 as a possible D gene (5 bases). This CDR3 contains 16 residues. Germline assignment: CDR1 KGHDR and CDR2 SFDVKD. V was trimmed by 4 bases and J by 1 base, leaving 14 bases between them. The CDR3 reads CATSDPGYGGTDTQYF. In DNA, the CDR3 is TGTGCCACCAGTGACCCAGGGTACGGAGGCACAGATACGCAGTATTTT.

The gene calls are TRBV30 and TRBJ2-5; D not certain. Trimming shortened V by 0 bases and J by 5 bases, and 7 bases separated the two germline ends. There are 12 residues in the CDR3. The germline gives CDR1 GTSNPN, CDR2 SVGIG (reference sequence). The CDR3 nucleotides read TGTGCCTGGAGTGTCTGGCTGGAGACCCAGTACTTC. Encoded protein: CAWSVWLETQYF. The variable domain in full, completed from reference TRBV30 and TRBJ2-5, reads SQTIHQWPATLVQPVGSPLSLECTVEGTSNPNLYWYRQAAGRGLQLLFYSVGIGQISSEVPQNLSASRPQDRQFILSSKKLLLSDSGFYLCAWSVWLETQYFGPGTRLLVL.

The chain uses TRBV11-3 and TRBJ1-2, with 8 bases fitting TRBD1. Germline CDR1 reads SGHNT; CDR2 reads YENEEA. V trimming: 3 bases; J trimming: 8 bases; junction bases outside the gene matches: 11. The CDR3 is 15 amino acids. CDR3 in DNA: TGTGCCAGCAGCTTGGCAGGGGGCCCCCCTTGGGGCTACACCTTC. Amino acids: CASSLAGGPPWGYTF.

The CDR3 nucleotides are TGTGCCAGTAGTCCGGACAGGTTCGACTATGGCTACACCTTC. Protein product: CASSPDRFDYGYTF. The J gene is TRBJ1-2, the V gene TRBV19; TRBD1 aligns across 7 bases. CDR3 size: 14 residues. V shed 5 bases and J 3 bases; nucleotides not matched to a gene: 6. Germline V lookup: CDR1 LNHDA, CDR2 SQIVND (reference sequence).

This clone was seen a few times. Other DNA sequences in the same sample also yield this CDR3. The chain employs TRBV11-3 and TRBJ2-5; D call uncertain. The CDR3 consists of 13 residues. Between the trimmed V and J ends, which lost 2 bases and 5 bases, there was a span of 9 bases. Per the germline V gene, CDR1 is SGHNT and CDR2 is YENEEA. The chain's CDR3 is CASSLLGGETQYF. The CDR3 nucleotides are TGTGCCAGCAGCTTACTTGGTGGCGAGACCCAGTACTTC.

This clone was picked up one time. The rearrangement uses TRBV12-5 and TRBJ2-5; 8 bases agree with TRBD2. CDR3 size: 16 residues. Looked up from germline, CDR1 is LGHNT and CDR2 is FRNRAP. V dropped 5 bases and J dropped 5; count of bases not matched to a gene: 13. The CDR3 here is CASGPGVAGRWETQYF. The CDR3 DNA is TGTGCTAGTGGTCCCGGGGTAGCGGGACGGTGGGAGACCCAGTACTTC.

The chain carries TRBV6-2 or TRBV6-3 and TRBJ1-5; D is unclear. Trimming took 2 bases from V and 6 from J, leaving 5 bases between them. The CDR3 is made up of 12 amino acids. Germline V CDR1 and CDR2: MNHEY, SVGEGT. The CDR3 here is CASSYRSQPQHF. The CDR3 coding sequence is TGTGCCAGCAGTTACAGGAGTCAGCCCCAGCATTTT.

The rearrangement joins TRBV5-8 to TRBJ1-2; no definite D call. CDR1 is SGHTS and CDR2 is YDEGEE in the germline V gene. The CDR3 contains 17 residues. Trimming took 5 bases from V and 0 from J, leaving 20 bases between them. This CDR3 is CASSPESSGSANYGYTF. The CDR3 nucleotides are TGTGCCAGCAGTCCAGAGAGCTCGGGGTCAGCTAACTATGGCTACACCTTC.

The V call is TRBV24-1, the J call TRBJ1-5; weak D call: TRBD1 (6 bases). Trimming shortened V by 4 bases and J by 9 bases, and 18 bases separated the two germline ends. The CDR3 spans 15 residues. Per germline, CDR1 KGHDR and CDR2 SFDVKD. The CDR3 region is CATSDPRTAPGPQHF. The CDR3 DNA reads TGTGCCACCAGTGACCCTAGGACAGCCCCCGGGCCCCAGCATTTT.

The chain combines TRBV7-9 with TRBJ1-2; tentatively, D is TRBD1 (5 bases). Per germline, CDR1 SEHNR and CDR2 FQNEAQ (reference sequence). The CDR3 loop spans 14 amino acids. V lost 2 bases and J lost 3, with 10 bases in between. The CDR3 nucleotides read TGTGCCAGCAGCTTACCAGGGCCTCACTATGGCTACACCTTC. It yields the protein CASSLPGPHYGYTF.

This chain connects TRBV7-3 to TRBJ2-7, with 11 bases that match TRBD2. Trimming cost V 4 bases and J 3 bases; bases outside gene matches: 2. The germline gives CDR1 SGHTA, CDR2 FQGTGA. The CDR3 extends over 14 amino acids. CDR3: CASSYSGRVYEQYF. The CDR3 region has the DNA TGTGCCAGCAGCTATAGCGGGAGGGTCTACGAGCAGTACTTC.

The chain joins TRBV19 to TRBJ1-2, with 9 bases identical to TRBD1. The CDR3 sequence is 14 residues long. Looked up from germline, CDR1 is LNHDA and CDR2 is SQIVND (reference sequence). CDR3 in amino acids: CTTRGGTGNYGYTF. In DNA form, the CDR3 reads TGTACCACTAGGGGCGGGACAGGGAACTATGGCTACACCTTC.

This chain uses TRBV10-2 with TRBJ1-1; TRBD1 aligns across 8 bases. Germline CDR1 WSHSY, CDR2 SAAADI. V gave up 6 bases and J gave up 4 bases; unmatched junction bases: 4. The CDR3 length is 13 residues. The CDR3 sequence is CASRQGVGTEAFF. The CDR3, as DNA: TGCGCCAGCAGACAGGGGGTAGGCACTGAAGCTTTCTTT.

The chain recombines TRBV29-1 with TRBJ2-7; 7 bases map to TRBD2. The V gene end was trimmed by 5 bases and the J gene end by 2 bases; junction bases not matched to a gene: 15. Germline-derived CDR1 and CDR2 are SQVTM and ANQGSEA. The CDR3 has 16 amino acids. The CDR3 reads CSVSRGLVSPTYEQYV. CDR3 sequence (DNA): TGCAGCGTTTCCCGCGGACTAGTATCCCCCACCTACGAGCAGTACGTC.

This clone was detected only a few times. The chain carries TRBV18 and TRBJ1-6; TRBD1 aligns across 10 bases. The CDR3 totals 18 residues. After removal of 1 base from V and 13 bases from J, the junction contained 16 bases not matched to a gene. Looked up from germline, CDR1 is KGHSH and CDR2 is LQKENI. The CDR3 sequence: CASSPQGTGAPSGDPLHF. As DNA, the CDR3 is TGTGCCAGCTCACCACAAGGGACAGGGGCCCCGTCCGGAGACCCCCTCCACTTT.

The rearrangement uses TRBV11-2 and TRBJ1-2; weak D call: TRBD1 (6 bases). CDR1 is SGHAT and CDR2 is FQNNGV in the germline V gene. This CDR3 contains 16 residues. Trimming pared 5 bases from V and 3 bases from J, leaving 19 bases between. The CDR3 spells CASSPGVRPRDYGYTF. The CDR3 DNA sequence: TGTGCCAGCAGCCCAGGGGTGAGGCCGCGGGACTATGGCTACACCTTC.

This chain joins TRBV9 and TRBJ2-5; 7 bases align to TRBD2. Germline values: CDR1 SGDLS, CDR2 YYNGEE. V trimming: 5 bases; J trimming: 2 bases; junction bases outside the gene matches: 9. The CDR3 contains 15 residues. The CDR3 is CASSRAGARQETQYF. DNA for the CDR3: TGTGCCAGCAGTCGGGCGGGAGCGCGGCAAGAGACCCAGTACTTC.

The CDR3: CASSSHPTGVEQYV. The CDR3 nucleotides read TGTGCCAGCAGTTCTCACCCGACAGGGGTCGAGCAGTACGTC. The gene calls are TRBV6-7 and TRBJ2-7; 8 nucleotides align to TRBD1. TRBV6-7 is an ORF, and what it does is uncertain. V trimming: 4 bases; J trimming: 6 bases; junction bases outside the gene matches: 8. The CDR3 loop spans 14 amino acids.

The chain couples TRBV6-2 or TRBV6-3 to TRBJ2-1; TRBD2 agrees at 7 bases. The CDR3 is made up of 16 amino acids. CDR1 MNHEY and CDR2 SVGEGT come from the germline V gene. Germline trimming cut 0 bases from V and 1 base from J; bases unmatched to any gene: 3. The CDR3 sequence is CASSYSGGSSYNEQFF. CDR3 coding DNA: TGTGCCAGCAGTTACTCCGGCGGGAGTTCCTACAATGAGCAGTTCTTC.

The CDR3: CAWSGGFNTEAFF. In nucleotides, the CDR3 is TGTGCCTGGAGTGGGGGCTTTAACACTGAAGCTTTCTTT. This chain joins TRBV30 and TRBJ1-1; TRBD1 might be the D (5 bases). The CDR3 spans 13 residues. V lost 1 base and J lost 2, with 8 bases in between. Germline assignment: CDR1 GTSNPN and CDR2 SVGIG (reference sequence).